This TCR beta chain was sequenced during a study of T cell responses to AZD1222 COVID-19 vaccine. For the study at large: Second-dose intervals of approximately 4 or approximately 12 weeks were pooled. Whole-study results and caveats: Once two AZD1222 doses were given, Spike-specific TCR breadth and depth went up.

CDR3 size: 20 residues. Comment on this clone: What it binds is not known.

Sequencing was performed with immunoSEQ multiplex PCR; in TCRdb, only in-frame clones are kept and a portion is missing. Among about 170,000 clones listed, around 89% were seen once. This chain connects TRBV12-2 to TRBJ1-5. TRBV12-2 is annotated as a pseudogene. The receptor was derived from an adult in good health. The sample was peripheral blood, taken on day 0 of AZD1222 vaccination. As DNA, the CDR3 is TGTGCAAGTCGCCTCGTCTTTGGAGCCTACTGCGATTATAGCAATCAGCCCCAGCATTTT. This encodes CASRLVFGAYCDYSNQPQHF.